This is a list of T cell receptor beta chains from one sample in a study of neurological immune-mediated disorders. TCRdb analysed the 5' RACE reads with MiXCR anew, one entry per CDR3 protein. The sample has approximately 60,000 distinct CDR3 sequences; 4.1% are singletons. The sample was PBMCs. Every receptor here comes from a man between 45 and 60 years old with multiple sclerosis. Each CDR3 is given with its conserved first and last residue. Fields, in order: CDR3 protein, CDR3 DNA, J gene, D gene, V gene, clone size. A D gene is named only where the DNA matches it firmly. Not all rows give a size; the values are once, few, many and, for expanded clones, a class.

CDR3aa: CSARDGGDTQYF
CDR3nt: TGCAGTGCTAGAGATGGGGGTGATACGCAGTATTTT
j_gene: TRBJ2-3
d_gene: .
v_gene: TRBV20-1
abundance: many

CDR3aa: CASSQDYPGAEAFF
CDR3nt: TGCGCCAGCAGCCAAGATTATCCGGGTGCTGAAGCTTTCTTT
j_gene: TRBJ1-1
d_gene: .
v_gene: TRBV4-1
abundance: many

CDR3aa: CASSLGNGWQETQYF
CDR3nt: TGTGCCAGCAGCTTAGGTAACGGATGGCAAGAGACCCAGTACTTC
j_gene: TRBJ2-5
d_gene: .
v_gene: TRBV7-9
abundance: many

CDR3aa: CASSLRPNEQYF
CDR3nt: TGTGCCAGCAGCCTCAGGCCCAACGAGCAGTACTTC
j_gene: TRBJ2-7
d_gene: .
v_gene: TRBV7-2
abundance: many

CDR3aa: CASSPGTVDRGTEAFF
CDR3nt: TGCGCCAGCAGCCCCGGGACCGTGGATAGGGGCACTGAAGCTTTCTTT
j_gene: TRBJ1-1
d_gene: .
v_gene: TRBV4-1
abundance: many

CDR3aa: CASSQRLTEETQYF
CDR3nt: TGCGCCAGCAGCCAGAGACTGACAGAAGAGACCCAGTACTTC
j_gene: TRBJ2-5
d_gene: .
v_gene: TRBV5-1
abundance: many

CDR3aa: CASSPSAGGYEQYF
CDR3nt: TGCGCCAGCAGCCCCAGCGCGGGAGGCTACGAGCAGTACTTC
j_gene: TRBJ2-7
d_gene: TRBD2
v_gene: TRBV5-1
abundance: many

CDR3aa: CAGRDSSTGELFF
CDR3nt: TGTGCTGGAAGGGACTCCTCCACCGGGGAGCTGTTTTTT
j_gene: TRBJ2-2
d_gene: .
v_gene: TRBV12-3/TRBV12-4
abundance: many

CDR3aa: CASSAGTANQPQHF
CDR3nt: TGTGCCAGCAGTGCCGGGACTGCTAATCAGCCCCAGCATTTT
j_gene: TRBJ1-5
d_gene: .
v_gene: TRBV6-5
abundance: many

CDR3aa: CASSLLPGEGETQYF
CDR3nt: TGCGCCAGCAGCTTATTGCCAGGGGAAGGGGAGACCCAGTACTTC
j_gene: TRBJ2-5
d_gene: .
v_gene: TRBV5-1
abundance: many

CDR3aa: CASTRRQTLNTEAFF
CDR3nt: TGTGCCAGCACCAGGAGACAGACTCTGAACACTGAAGCTTTCTTT
j_gene: TRBJ1-1
d_gene: .
v_gene: TRBV2
abundance: many

CDR3aa: CSASPQFASPLNF
CDR3nt: TGCAGTGCTAGCCCCCAGTTCGCTTCACCCCTCAACTTT
j_gene: TRBJ1-6
d_gene: .
v_gene: TRBV20-1
abundance: many

CDR3aa: CSAERAGNEQFF
CDR3nt: TGCAGTGCTGAGAGAGCGGGTAATGAGCAGTTCTTC
j_gene: TRBJ2-1
d_gene: .
v_gene: TRBV20-1
abundance: many

CDR3aa: CASSRLRTEDSPLHF
CDR3nt: TGTGCCAGCAGCCGACTTAGGACAGAAGATTCACCCCTCCACTTT
j_gene: TRBJ1-6
d_gene: .
v_gene: TRBV7-2
abundance: many

CDR3aa: CASSRTTSPAENIQYF
CDR3nt: TGTGCCAGCAGCCGAACGACTAGCCCGGCCGAAAACATTCAGTACTTC
j_gene: TRBJ2-4
d_gene: TRBD2
v_gene: TRBV4-2
abundance: few

CDR3aa: CASRAVDTGELFF
CDR3nt: TGTGCCAGCAGGGCCGTCGACACCGGGGAGCTGTTTTTT
j_gene: TRBJ2-2
d_gene: .
v_gene: TRBV5-5
abundance: many

CDR3aa: CASSLNSEKLFF
CDR3nt: TGCGCCAGCAGCTTGAATAGTGAAAAACTGTTTTTT
j_gene: TRBJ1-4
d_gene: .
v_gene: TRBV5-1
abundance: many

CDR3aa: CAISGSQNSNQPQHF
CDR3nt: TGTGCCATCAGTGGTAGTCAGAATAGCAATCAGCCCCAGCATTTT
j_gene: TRBJ1-5
d_gene: .
v_gene: TRBV10-3
abundance: many

CDR3aa: CASSRWRENTEAFF
CDR3nt: TGTGCCAGCAGCCGATGGAGGGAGAACACTGAAGCTTTCTTT
j_gene: TRBJ1-1
d_gene: .
v_gene: TRBV3-1
abundance: few

CDR3aa: CASGTGDANYGYTF
CDR3nt: TGCGCCAGCGGGACGGGAGACGCTAACTATGGCTACACCTTC
j_gene: TRBJ1-2
d_gene: .
v_gene: TRBV5-1
abundance: many

CDR3aa: CASSQGGGAEAFF
CDR3nt: TGTGCCAGCAGCCAAGGAGGAGGGGCTGAAGCTTTCTTT
j_gene: TRBJ1-1
d_gene: .
v_gene: TRBV14
abundance: many

CDR3aa: CASSLSSGTGNGYTF
CDR3nt: TGCGCCAGCAGCTTGAGCTCGGGGACAGGGAATGGCTACACCTTC
j_gene: TRBJ1-2
d_gene: TRBD1
v_gene: TRBV5-1
abundance: many

CDR3aa: CASSTGTSNQPQHF
CDR3nt: TGCGCCAGCAGCACCGGGACCTCCAATCAGCCCCAGCATTTT
j_gene: TRBJ1-5
d_gene: .
v_gene: TRBV5-1
abundance: many

CDR3aa: CASSEMGRNYGYTF
CDR3nt: TGTGCCAGCAGTGAAATGGGACGAAACTATGGCTACACCTTC
j_gene: TRBJ1-2
d_gene: .
v_gene: TRBV12-3/TRBV12-4
abundance: .

CDR3aa: CASSKRAVTYNEQFF
CDR3nt: TGTGCCAGCAGCAAACGAGCGGTAACCTACAATGAGCAGTTCTTC
j_gene: TRBJ2-1
d_gene: .
v_gene: TRBV7-8
abundance: many